These T cell receptor beta chains were read from a single sample in a study of blood T cell repertoires in COVID-19. Sequenced by immunoSEQ multiplex PCR; TCRdb stores in-frame clones only, minus some. The table lists some 86,000 clones, over 80% of them singletons, with approximately 31% in the top ten. Sequencing input: peripheral blood. These receptors all come from a woman aged 80 or over with active or convalescent COVID-19. Each CDR3 is given with its conserved first and last residue. A D gene is named only where the DNA matches it firmly. Expanded clones get a size class; other rows say once, few or many, or leave the size out.

cdr3_aa: CASSSRTVYEQYF; cdr3_nt: TGTGCCAGCAGTTCCCGGACAGTCTACGAGCAGTACTTC; v_call: TRBV7-8; d_call: -; clone_size: -; j_call: TRBJ2-7
cdr3_aa: CASALGGVQIEAFF; cdr3_nt: TGTGCCAGCGCCCTCGGGGGGGTCCAAATTGAGGCTTTCTTT; v_call: TRBV28; d_call: -; clone_size: once; j_call: TRBJ1-1
cdr3_aa: CASSPPGEGYYGYTF; cdr3_nt: TGTGCCAGCTCACCACCGGGGGAGGGCTACTATGGCTACACCTTC; v_call: TRBV18; d_call: -; clone_size: -; j_call: TRBJ1-2
cdr3_aa: CASSQGLAGNYEQYF; cdr3_nt: TGTGCCAGCAGCCAGGGACTAGCGGGGAACTACGAGCAGTACTTC; v_call: TRBV7-2; d_call: TRBD2; clone_size: -; j_call: TRBJ2-7
cdr3_aa: CAISEFSSRGSGELFF; cdr3_nt: TGTGCCATCAGTGAGTTTAGCTCAAGGGGATCCGGGGAGCTGTTTTTT; v_call: TRBV10-3; d_call: -; clone_size: -; j_call: TRBJ2-2
cdr3_aa: CASSPAGFYGYTF; cdr3_nt: TGTGCCAGCAGCCCCGCAGGGTTCTATGGCTACACCTTC; v_call: TRBV5-4; d_call: -; clone_size: -; j_call: TRBJ1-2
cdr3_aa: CASTDNTNTEAFF; cdr3_nt: TGTGCCAGCACGGACAACACTAACACTGAAGCTTTCTTT; v_call: TRBV12-3/TRBV12-4; d_call: -; clone_size: -; j_call: TRBJ1-1
cdr3_aa: CASLAGSTDTQYF; cdr3_nt: TGCGCCAGCTTAGCGGGGAGCACAGATACGCAGTATTTT; v_call: TRBV10-2; d_call: TRBD2; clone_size: -; j_call: TRBJ2-3
cdr3_aa: CSVQGTYEQYF; cdr3_nt: TGCAGCGTTCAGGGGACCTACGAGCAGTACTTC; v_call: TRBV29-1; d_call: -; clone_size: -; j_call: TRBJ2-7
cdr3_aa: CSARRNTEAFF; cdr3_nt: TGCAGTGCTCGCAGAAACACTGAAGCTTTCTTT; v_call: TRBV20-1; d_call: -; clone_size: -; j_call: TRBJ1-1
cdr3_aa: CASSPLAGGWEQYF; cdr3_nt: TGTGCCAGCAGCCCGCTAGCGGGAGGGTGGGAGCAGTACTTC; v_call: TRBV3-1/TRBV3-2; d_call: TRBD2; clone_size: once; j_call: TRBJ2-7
cdr3_aa: CASSSGAFNEKLFF; cdr3_nt: TGTGCCAGCAGCTCGGGAGCGTTCAATGAAAAACTGTTTTTT; v_call: TRBV11-3; d_call: -; clone_size: -; j_call: TRBJ1-4
cdr3_aa: CASSYGVGSGGELFF; cdr3_nt: TGTGCCAGCAGTTACGGAGTGGGTAGTGGCGGGGAGCTGTTTTTT; v_call: TRBV6-2/TRBV6-3; d_call: -; clone_size: -; j_call: TRBJ2-2
cdr3_aa: CASSSRGSETQYF; cdr3_nt: TGTGCCAGCAGCTCCAGGGGATCAGAGACCCAGTACTTC; v_call: TRBV28; d_call: -; clone_size: -; j_call: TRBJ2-5
cdr3_aa: CAWRGSYEQYF; cdr3_nt: TGTGCCTGGAGGGGCAGCTACGAGCAGTACTTC; v_call: TRBV30; d_call: -; clone_size: -; j_call: TRBJ2-7
cdr3_aa: CASSLAHIAGMGEQYF; cdr3_nt: TGTGCCAGCAGCTTAGCGCATATAGCGGGGATGGGGGAGCAGTACTTC; v_call: TRBV7-6; d_call: TRBD2; clone_size: many; j_call: TRBJ2-7
cdr3_aa: CASSFGTDTEAFF; cdr3_nt: TGCGCCAGCAGCTTTGGGACTGACACTGAAGCTTTCTTT; v_call: TRBV5-1; d_call: -; clone_size: -; j_call: TRBJ1-1
cdr3_aa: CSVGRITSEQFF; cdr3_nt: TGCAGCGTCGGCAGGATTACAAGTGAGCAGTTCTTC; v_call: TRBV29-1; d_call: -; clone_size: -; j_call: TRBJ2-1
cdr3_aa: CASSAGQLSRPLHF; cdr3_nt: TGTGCCAGTAGCGCAGGACAGCTATCCCGTCCCCTCCACTTT; v_call: TRBV3-1/TRBV3-2; d_call: -; clone_size: -; j_call: TRBJ1-6
cdr3_aa: CASTRPLGLEQEQYF; cdr3_nt: TGTGCCAGCACGAGACCCCTTGGACTGGAACAAGAGCAGTACTTC; v_call: TRBV28; d_call: -; clone_size: few; j_call: TRBJ2-7
cdr3_aa: CASGQLSSYNSPLHF; cdr3_nt: TGTGCCAGCGGACAGTTAAGCTCCTATAATTCACCCCTCCACTTT; v_call: TRBV28; d_call: -; clone_size: once; j_call: TRBJ1-6
cdr3_aa: CAISPGTGGESPLHF; cdr3_nt: TGTGCCATCAGCCCCGGGACAGGGGGTGAATCACCCCTCCACTTT; v_call: TRBV10-3; d_call: TRBD1; clone_size: -; j_call: TRBJ1-6
cdr3_aa: CASSLSISSPEAFF; cdr3_nt: TGTGCCAGCAGCTTATCGATTTCTAGTCCTGAAGCTTTCTTT; v_call: TRBV13; d_call: -; clone_size: -; j_call: TRBJ1-1
cdr3_aa: CASSSRLAYEQYF; cdr3_nt: TGTGCCAGCAGCTCCCGGTTAGCCTACGAGCAGTACTTC; v_call: TRBV7-8; d_call: -; clone_size: -; j_call: TRBJ2-7
cdr3_aa: CASKPGLSSYEQYF; cdr3_nt: TGTGCCAGTAAACCGGGACTGAGCTCCTACGAGCAGTACTTC; v_call: TRBV19; d_call: -; clone_size: -; j_call: TRBJ2-7
cdr3_aa: CASRGESSGNTIYF; cdr3_nt: TGTGCCAGCAGAGGGGAAAGCTCTGGAAACACCATATATTTT; v_call: TRBV3-1/TRBV3-2; d_call: -; clone_size: -; j_call: TRBJ1-3
cdr3_aa: CASSFGPGQGTEAFF; cdr3_nt: TGTGCCAGCAGTTTCGGCCCCGGGCAGGGCACTGAAGCTTTCTTT; v_call: TRBV7-9; d_call: -; clone_size: -; j_call: TRBJ1-1
cdr3_aa: CASSLGGTGPDTQYF; cdr3_nt: TGCGCCAGCAGCTTGGGCGGGACAGGGCCAGATACGCAGTATTTT; v_call: TRBV5-1; d_call: TRBD1; clone_size: few; j_call: TRBJ2-3
cdr3_aa: CASSPGTGGRYGYTF; cdr3_nt: TGTGCCAGCAGCCCAGGGACAGGGGGGAGGTATGGCTACACCTTC; v_call: TRBV7-9; d_call: TRBD1; clone_size: -; j_call: TRBJ1-2
cdr3_aa: CASSSGRDRDRYEQYF; cdr3_nt: TGTGCCAGCAGTTCTGGCCGGGACAGGGACCGATACGAGCAGTACTTC; v_call: TRBV28; d_call: TRBD1; clone_size: few; j_call: TRBJ2-7
cdr3_aa: CASSPLRYGYTF; cdr3_nt: TGTGCCAGCAGTCCCCTCAGGTATGGCTACACCTTC; v_call: TRBV6-5; d_call: -; clone_size: -; j_call: TRBJ1-2